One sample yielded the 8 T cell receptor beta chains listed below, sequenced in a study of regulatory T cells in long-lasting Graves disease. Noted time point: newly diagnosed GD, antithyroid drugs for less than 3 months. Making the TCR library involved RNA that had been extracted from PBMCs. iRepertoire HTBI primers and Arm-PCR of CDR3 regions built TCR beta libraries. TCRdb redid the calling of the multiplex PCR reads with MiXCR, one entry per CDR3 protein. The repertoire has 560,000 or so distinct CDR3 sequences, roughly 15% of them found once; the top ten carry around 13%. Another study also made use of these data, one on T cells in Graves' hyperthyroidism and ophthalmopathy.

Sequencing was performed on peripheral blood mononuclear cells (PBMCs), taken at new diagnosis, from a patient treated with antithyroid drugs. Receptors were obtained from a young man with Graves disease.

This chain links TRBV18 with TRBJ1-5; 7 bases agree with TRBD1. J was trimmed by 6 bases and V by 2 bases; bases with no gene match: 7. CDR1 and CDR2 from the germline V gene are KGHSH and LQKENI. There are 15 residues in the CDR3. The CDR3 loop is CASSPRQGSLQPQHF. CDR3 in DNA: TGTGCCAGCTCACCAAGACAGGGTTCCCTTCAGCCCCAGCATTTT.

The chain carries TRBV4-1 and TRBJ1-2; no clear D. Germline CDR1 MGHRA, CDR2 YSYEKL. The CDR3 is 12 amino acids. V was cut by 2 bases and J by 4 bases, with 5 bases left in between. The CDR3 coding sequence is TGCGCCAGCAGCCAACCGATCTATGGCTACACCTTC. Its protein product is CASSQPIYGYTF.

CDR3 residues: CASSDGGLTLNTGELFF. In nucleotides, the CDR3 is TGTGCCAGCAGCGATGGGGGACTGACTCTGAACACCGGGGAGCTGTTTTTT. The chain is built from TRBV7-2 and TRBJ2-2, with TRBD2 as a possible D gene (6 bases). The CDR3 is made up of 17 amino acids. V was clipped by 5 bases and J by 1 base, with 17 bases between them. CDR1 is SGHTA and CDR2 is FQGNSA in the germline V gene.

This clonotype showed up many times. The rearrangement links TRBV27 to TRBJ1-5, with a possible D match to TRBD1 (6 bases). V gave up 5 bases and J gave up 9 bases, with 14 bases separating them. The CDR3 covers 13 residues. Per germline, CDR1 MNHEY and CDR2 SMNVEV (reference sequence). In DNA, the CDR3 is TGTGCCAGCAGTCCGGGGGCCCCGGCGCCCCAGCATTTT. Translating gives CASSPGAPAPQHF.

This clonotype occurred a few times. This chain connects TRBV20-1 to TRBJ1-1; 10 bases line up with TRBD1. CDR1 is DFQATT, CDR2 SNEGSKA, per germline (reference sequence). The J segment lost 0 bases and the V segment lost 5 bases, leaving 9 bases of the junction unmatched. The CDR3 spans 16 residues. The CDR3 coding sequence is TGCAGTGCTTCCCGGGACAGGGGACCCATGAACACTGAAGCTTTCTTT. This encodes CSASRDRGPMNTEAFF.

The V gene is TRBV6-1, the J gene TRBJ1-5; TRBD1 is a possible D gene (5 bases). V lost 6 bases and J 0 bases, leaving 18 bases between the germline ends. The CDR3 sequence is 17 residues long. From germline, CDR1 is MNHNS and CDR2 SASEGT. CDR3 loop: CASRGTADSYSNQPQHF. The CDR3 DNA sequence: TGTGCCAGCAGGGGGACGGCAGACTCTTATAGCAATCAGCCCCAGCATTTT.

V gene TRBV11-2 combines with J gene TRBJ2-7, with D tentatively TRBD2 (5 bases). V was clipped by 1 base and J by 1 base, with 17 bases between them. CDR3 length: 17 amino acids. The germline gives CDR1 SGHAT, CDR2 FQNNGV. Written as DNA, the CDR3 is TGTGCCAGCAGCTTAGGGCGACTAAGCGTGAGGTCCTACGAGCAGTACTTC. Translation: CASSLGRLSVRSYEQYF.

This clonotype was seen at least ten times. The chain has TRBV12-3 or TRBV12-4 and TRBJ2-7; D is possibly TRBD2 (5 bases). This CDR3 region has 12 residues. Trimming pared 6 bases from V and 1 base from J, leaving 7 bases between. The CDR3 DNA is TGTGCCAGCAGCGGACTTTCCTACGAGCAGTACTTC. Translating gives CASSGLSYEQYF.